This T cell receptor (beta chain) appears in the sequencing data of a study of blood T cell repertoires in COVID-19. At the level of the study: Spain, Italy and the United States supplied samples that represented acute and convalescent COVID-19.

Germline values: CDR1 KGHSH, CDR2 LQKENI. This CDR3 comprises 17 residues. Trimming took 2 bases from V and 0 from J, leaving 14 bases between them. Per the original methods: The assay estimated nucleated cells by amplifying reference gene primers. Generated by immunoSEQ multiplex PCR, the TCRdb table keeps only in-frame clones and is missing some. The DNA gave D and trimming, while V, J and clone size come from that table. This sample carries over 100,000 clones, about nine tenths of them seen once, and the ten largest clones take almost 4.5%. The gene calls are TRBV18 and TRBJ1-3; D is possibly TRBD1 (6 bases). This clonotype was sampled from a man aged 35-49 years with acute or convalescent COVID-19. The source material was peripheral blood. The CDR3 bases are TGTGCCAGCTCACCATCGAGACAGGCCGACTCTGGAAACACCATATATTTT. Amino acid sequence: CASSPSRQADSGNTIYF. Full variable domain (missing parts from reference TRBV18 and TRBJ1-3): NAGVMQNPRHLVRRRGQEARLRCSPMKGHSHVYWYRQLPEEGLKFMVYLQKENIIDESGMPKERFSAEFPKEGPSILRIQQVVRGDSAAYFCASSPSRQADSGNTIYFGEGSWLTVV.